The 7 T cell receptor beta chains below come from one sample, sequenced in a study of T cell responses to AZD1222 COVID-19 vaccine. The repertoire was sequenced with immunoSEQ multiplex PCR; TCRdb's copy has only in-frame clones and lacks some. The repertoire holds 150,000 to 200,000 clones, with approximately 90% as singletons. The sequencing used peripheral blood, collected 28 days after the second AZD1222 dose. The receptors stem from an adult who received the AZD1222 COVID-19 vaccine.

The chain combines TRBV30 with TRBJ1-3; D gene ambiguous. The CDR3 has 13 residues. Trimming cost V 3 bases and J 2 bases, with 8 bases left between them. Germline CDR1 reads GTSNPN; CDR2 reads SVGIG (reference sequence). The CDR3 reads CAWRSPPGNTIYF. CDR3 sequence (DNA): TGTGCCTGGAGGTCCCCCCCTGGAAACACCATATATTTT.

The chain is built from TRBV6-5 and TRBJ2-7; TRBD1 aligns across 10 bases. CDR1 MNHEY and CDR2 SVGAGI come from the germline V gene. The ends lost 5 bases at V and 3 bases at J; junction bases unmatched: 4. The CDR3 covers 14 residues. The CDR3: CASSRTGGNYEQYF. CDR3 nucleotides: TGTGCCAGCAGTCGGACAGGGGGGAACTACGAGCAGTACTTC.

V is TRBV28 and J is TRBJ1-5; TRBD1 agrees at 7 bases. Germline V gene lookup returns CDR1 MDHEN and CDR2 SYDVKM. This CDR3 comprises 15 residues. The V gene end was trimmed by 5 bases and the J gene end by 3 bases; junction bases not matched to a gene: 7. The CDR3 DNA is TGTGCCAGCAGTCCCGGGGACAGCTTCAATCAGCCCCAGCATTTT. Translation: CASSPGDSFNQPQHF.

J is TRBJ1-3 and V is TRBV14; D gene unclear. V was shortened by 0 bases and J by 0 bases, with 12 bases between the two germline ends. This CDR3 has 17 amino acids. The V gene's germline CDR1 is SGHDN and CDR2 FVKESK. The DNA for the CDR3 is TGTGCCAGCAGCCAAGATGGACCATCCAGCTCTGGAAACACCATATATTTT. It yields the protein CASSQDGPSSSGNTIYF.

CDR3 residues: CATKPGQGRLDTEAFF. DNA of the CDR3: TGTGCCACCAAACCGGGACAGGGTAGATTGGACACTGAAGCTTTCTTT. This chain uses TRBV10-3 with TRBJ1-1; TRBD1 aligns across 9 bases. Germline V CDR1 and CDR2: ENHRY, SYGVKD. The CDR3 sequence is 16 residues long. V dropped 10 bases and J dropped 3; count of bases not matched to a gene: 15.

The rearrangement links TRBV19 to TRBJ2-7; a weak D match, TRBD1 (6 bases). Germline assignment: CDR1 LNHDA and CDR2 SQIVND (reference sequence). The CDR3 contains 13 residues. The ends were cut back, 10 bases at V and 1 base at J, with 14 bases in the middle. The CDR3 reads CATLDRPSYEQYF. The DNA of the CDR3 is TGTGCCACCCTAGACAGGCCATCCTACGAGCAGTACTTC.

The CDR3 DNA sequence: TGTGCCAGCAGCCAAGAACTCCAGAATGAAAAACTGTTTTTT. This sequence encodes CASSQELQNEKLFF. The genes are TRBV4-2 and TRBJ1-4; no reliable D call. The germline V gene has CDR1 LGHNA and CDR2 YNFKEQ. CDR3 length equals 14 residues. V shed 0 bases and J shed 5 bases, with 7 bases lying between them.